Shown below are 14 T cell receptor beta chains from a single sample sequenced in a study of regulatory T cells in long-lasting Graves disease (dated by TCRdb to the early 2020s). Taken with the paper, the label for time point translates to: persistent/refractory GD, antithyroid drugs over 5 years with positive TRAb. For both TCR sequencing and RNA sequencing, RNA was extracted from PBMCs using TRIzol. The library was prepared using multiplex PCR. Sequencer: Illumina HiSeq 4000. iRepertoire HTBI primers and Arm-PCR amplification of CDR3 regions were used to construct TCR beta libraries. TCRdb itself trimmed the public reads at Q25 with fastp, ran MiXCR and retained productive beta chains. Rows with a matching CDR3 protein are joined into one entry that keeps the most common DNA and genes. The sample includes about 470,000 distinct CDR3 sequences, with about 20% observed a single time. 7.8% of the sample is in the top ten clones.

The sequenced sample was peripheral blood mononuclear cells (PBMCs), obtained when the disease was refractory, from a patient treated with antithyroid drugs. The source is a female donor with Graves disease.

This clonotype was seen only a few times. This rearrangement joins TRBV7-8 to TRBJ2-1; D tentatively fits TRBD1 or TRBD2 (5 bases each). The CDR3 contains 15 residues. The V end was cut by 5 bases, the J end by 0 bases, with 11 bases between. Germline-derived CDR1 and CDR2 are SGHVS and FQNEAQ. The chain's CDR3 is CASSPGRISYNEQFF. The CDR3 DNA sequence: TGTGCCAGCAGCCCGGGACGTATCTCCTACAATGAGCAGTTCTTC. The entire variable domain, with the rest obtained from reference TRBV7-8 and TRBJ2-1, is as follows: GAGVSQSPRYKVAKRGQDVALRCDPISGHVSLFWYQQALGQGPEFLTYFQNEAQLDKSGLPSDRFFAERPEGSVSTLKIQRTQQEDSAVYLCASSPGRISYNEQFFGPGTRLTVL.

The gene calls are TRBV6-2 or TRBV6-3 and TRBJ1-2, with TRBD1 matching 8 bases. Germline CDR1 and CDR2: MNHEY and SVGEGT. Trimming at V came to 6 bases and at J to 4 bases, leaving 10 bases not matched to a gene. The CDR3 totals 15 residues. DNA for the CDR3: TGTGCCAGCAGCTATTTTGGACAGGGAACCTATGGCTACACCTTC. Protein sequence: CASSYFGQGTYGYTF.

The chain uses TRBV7-3 and TRBJ1-1; D unclear. Trimming took off 5 bases at V and 8 bases at J, with 18 bases between the two ends. The CDR3 spans 14 residues. The germline V gene has CDR1 SGHTA and CDR2 FQGTGA. The chain's CDR3 is CASSPGADFREAFF. The CDR3 DNA sequence: TGTGCCAGCAGCCCCGGTGCAGACTTCAGAGAAGCTTTCTTT.

This chain connects TRBV19 to TRBJ2-7; TRBD1 aligns across 12 bases. V was pared by 8 bases and J by 5 bases, with 7 bases of the junction left unmatched. The CDR3 spans 14 residues. Germline V gives CDR1 LNHDA, CDR2 SQIVND (reference sequence). CDR3 sequence: CASQPGQGAHEQYF. Here the CDR3 DNA reads TGTGCCAGTCAACCGGGACAGGGGGCCCACGAGCAGTACTTC.

This clonotype was seen a few times. The V gene is TRBV5-1, the J gene TRBJ2-2; 10 bases map to TRBD2. J was trimmed by 5 bases and V by 4 bases; bases with no gene match: 5. Germline V gives CDR1 SGHRS, CDR2 YFSETQ. CDR3 size: 15 residues. CDR3 in amino acids: CASSSLAGETGELFF. The CDR3 coding sequence is TGCGCCAGCAGCAGCCTAGCGGGAGAAACCGGGGAGCTGTTTTTT.

This chain connects TRBV4-1 to TRBJ1-1; D is unclear. The germline V gene encodes CDR1 MGHRA and CDR2 YSYEKL. The CDR3 sequence is 14 residues long. Trimming left V 2 bases short and J 4 bases short, with 11 bases between. CDR3 amino acids: CASSQLVKGTEAFF. The CDR3 region has the DNA TGCGCCAGCAGCCAATTGGTGAAGGGCACTGAAGCTTTCTTT.

Only a few counts were recorded for this clonotype. V is TRBV29-1 and J is TRBJ1-4, with D hard to call. The length of the CDR3 is 13 residues. The V gene lost 2 bases and the J gene lost 3 bases, with 7 bases spanning the gap. Germline V gene sequence: CDR1 SQVTM, CDR2 ANQGSEA. Here the CDR3 reads CSVEKAANEKLFF. CDR3 DNA sequence: TGCAGCGTTGAAAAAGCCGCTAATGAAAAACTGTTTTTT.

The V call is TRBV11-3, the J call TRBJ2-3, with 11 bases aligning to TRBD2. From germline, CDR1 is SGHNT and CDR2 YENEEA. The CDR3 covers 14 residues. V lost 4 bases to trimming and J lost 5 bases; unmatched junction nucleotides: 2. CDR3 DNA: TGTGCCAGCAGCTCGGGACTAGCGGAAGATACGCAGTATTTT. This sequence encodes CASSSGLAEDTQYF.

Concerning this clonotype itself: A much larger clone sits a single nucleotide away, making a read error possible. The rearrangement uses TRBV15 and TRBJ1-1, with a possible D match to TRBD1 (6 bases). The length of the CDR3 is 16 residues. Looked up from germline, CDR1 is LNHNV and CDR2 is YYDKDF (reference sequence). This CDR3 is CATSSRGGKMNTEASF. CDR3 nucleotides: TGTGCCACCAGCAGCAGGGGAGGAAAGATGAACACTGAAGCTTCCTTT.

In its sample, this clonotype was seen many times. This chain links TRBV10-1 with TRBJ2-7; TRBD1 agrees at 10 bases. Germline V gene lookup returns CDR1 WNHNN and CDR2 SYGVQD (reference sequence). This CDR3 contains 15 residues. Trimming cost V 0 bases and J 3 bases; bases outside gene matches: 2. In DNA, the CDR3 is TGCGCCAGCAGTGAGTCGGGACAGGGGAGCTACGAGCAGTACTTC. Translating gives CASSESGQGSYEQYF.

The CDR3 loop reads CASSELAGDGADTQYF. The CDR3 nucleotides are TGTGCCAGCAGTGAACTAGCGGGAGATGGGGCAGATACGCAGTATTTT. The chain employs TRBV2 and TRBJ2-3; 10 nucleotides line up with TRBD2. The CDR3 is 16 amino acids. V was clipped by 2 bases and J by 4 bases; unmatched bases: 6. Germline CDR1 and CDR2: SNHLY and FYNNEI. The variable domain in full, completed from reference TRBV2 and TRBJ2-3, reads EPEVTQTPSHQVTQMGQEVILRCVPISNHLYFYWYRQILGQKVEFLVSFYNNEISEKSEIFDDQFSVERPDGSNFTLKIRSTKLEDSAMYFCASSELAGDGADTQYFGPGTRLTVL.

This clonotype was found a few times. This chain joins TRBV19 and TRBJ2-7; the match to TRBD2 covers 10 bases. The J segment lost 8 bases and the V segment lost 5 bases, leaving 6 bases of the junction unmatched. This CDR3 has 13 residues. CDR1 and CDR2 from the germline V gene are LNHDA and SQIVND (reference sequence). The CDR3 DNA reads TGTGCCAGTAGTCCTAGCGGGGGAACCCAGCAGTACTTC. This codes for CASSPSGGTQQYF.

At least ten counts were recorded for this clonotype. The chain uses TRBV19 and TRBJ2-2; 7 nucleotides align to TRBD1. J gave up 0 bases and V 6 bases, and 10 bases lay outside the gene matches. Germline CDR1 and CDR2: LNHDA and SQIVND (reference sequence). This CDR3 spans 17 amino acids. Here the CDR3 reads CASSQITGVTNTGELFF. The DNA of the CDR3 is TGTGCCAGTAGCCAGATTACAGGGGTCACGAACACCGGGGAGCTGTTTTTT.

This clonotype was recorded many times. The CDR3 region is CASSPGAGSSYEQYF. As DNA, the CDR3 is TGCGCCAGCAGCCCCGGAGCAGGGAGCTCCTACGAGCAGTACTTC. The chain links TRBV4-3 to TRBJ2-7, with D perhaps TRBD1 or TRBD2 (5 bases each). CDR1 is LGHNA, CDR2 YSLEER, per germline. This CDR3 is built from 15 residues. The germline V and J ends were trimmed by 4 bases and 0 bases, with 13 bases remaining between them.